Following are 22 T cell receptor beta chains from one sample sequenced in a study of OX40 agonist ivuxolimab in advanced cancers. Data came from immunoSEQ multiplex PCR; TCRdb stores just in-frame clones and leaves some out. Among some 81,000 clones listed, 80% to 90% were seen once. The sample consisted of CD4+ or CD8+ T cells sorted from blood, taken in a trial of the OX40 agonist ivuxolimab. These receptors originate from an adult with an advanced solid tumor such as melanoma, head and neck, liver or kidney cancer.

The chain links TRBV14 to TRBJ1-4; 7 bases align to TRBD1. V gave up 4 bases and J gave up 4 bases; unmatched junction bases: 6. Germline V lookup: CDR1 SGHDN, CDR2 FVKESK. CDR3 length equals 15 residues. CDR3 loop: CASSRGTASNEKLFF. The CDR3 DNA reads as TGTGCCAGCAGCCGAGGGACAGCGAGTAATGAAAAACTGTTTTTT.

The genes are TRBV27 and TRBJ1-4; weak D call: TRBD1 (5 bases). Trimming took off 6 bases at V and 2 bases at J, with 13 bases between the two ends. Looked up from germline, CDR1 is MNHEY and CDR2 is SMNVEV (reference sequence). The CDR3 consists of 15 residues. Here the CDR3 reads CASSPGGRTNEKLFF. In nucleotides, the CDR3 is TGTGCCAGCAGCCCCGGGGGGAGGACTAATGAAAAACTGTTTTTT.

This chain links TRBV2 with TRBJ2-7, with 7 bases matching TRBD2. The germline CDR1 and CDR2 sequences are SNHLY and FYNNEI. This CDR3 is 14 amino acids long. J was trimmed by 2 bases and V by 8 bases; bases with no gene match: 9. The CDR3 nucleotides are TGTGCCAGCGCGCAGGGCGGGAGCCCCTACGAGCAGTACTTC. Translated: CASAQGGSPYEQYF. Looking up the rest from reference TRBV2 and TRBJ2-7 gives the full variable domain: EPEVTQTPSHQVTQMGQEVILRCVPISNHLYFYWYRQILGQKVEFLVSFYNNEISEKSEIFDDQFSVERPDGSNFTLKIRSTKLEDSAMYFCASAQGGSPYEQYFGPGTRLTVT.

This chain connects TRBV7-8 to TRBJ1-5, with D possibly matching TRBD1 (5 bases). The germline V gene encodes CDR1 SGHVS and CDR2 FQNEAQ. V dropped 5 bases and J dropped 6 bases, with 20 bases sitting between them. The length of the CDR3 is 16 residues. The DNA of the CDR3 is TGTGCCAGCAGCCAGGGCGGGATCCAGAGGAGTCAGCCCCAGCATTTT. Protein: CASSQGGIQRSQPQHF.

The CDR3 here is CASSEAAGGEQYF. Here the CDR3 DNA reads TGTGCCAGCAGTGAAGCCGCAGGGGGCGAGCAGTACTTC. V gene TRBV2 combines with J gene TRBJ2-7; 7 positions agree with TRBD1. There are 13 residues in the CDR3. The V and J ends lost 0 bases and 6 bases, in that order; junction bases with no gene match: 2. Germline V lookup: CDR1 SNHLY, CDR2 FYNNEI.

The chain joins TRBV28 to TRBJ2-1, with D perhaps TRBD1 or TRBD2 (6 bases each). This CDR3 spans 15 amino acids. Trimming cost V 3 bases and J 0 bases, with 9 bases left between them. CDR1 is MDHEN and CDR2 is SYDVKM in the germline V gene. CDR3 sequence: CASSFEGGSYNEQFF. The CDR3 nucleotides read TGTGCCAGCAGTTTCGAGGGGGGCTCCTACAATGAGCAGTTCTTC.

The rearrangement links TRBV7-2 to TRBJ1-2; 7 positions agree with TRBD1. Germline V CDR1 and CDR2: SGHTA, FQGNSA. This CDR3 is 13 amino acids long. V was pared by 2 bases and J by 9 bases, with 6 bases of the junction left unmatched. The CDR3 here is CASSLRQGQSYTF. For the CDR3, the DNA is TGTGCCAGCAGCTTAAGACAGGGACAGAGCTACACCTTC.

The V and J genes are TRBV7-6 and TRBJ2-5, with 9 bases lining up with TRBD2. The CDR3 consists of 15 residues. Germline lookup yields CDR1 SGHVS and CDR2 FNYEAQ. V shed 2 bases and J 4 bases; nucleotides not matched to a gene: 5. CDR3 nucleotide sequence: TGTGCCAGCAGCTTATTAGCGGGAGCAGGAGAGACCCAGTACTTC. This gives the protein CASSLLAGAGETQYF.

The chain combines TRBV27 with TRBJ1-5; TRBD1 aligns across 8 bases. Trimming at V came to 3 bases and at J to 2 bases, leaving 12 bases not matched to a gene. The CDR3 totals 18 residues. Germline V CDR1 and CDR2: MNHEY, SMNVEV (reference sequence). CDR3 sequence: CASSLLGQGEIGNQPQHF. Written as DNA, the CDR3 is TGTGCCAGCAGTTTGTTAGGACAGGGAGAAATTGGCAATCAGCCCCAGCATTTT.

V usage is TRBV4-3 and J usage is TRBJ1-1; weak D call: TRBD1 (6 bases). V lost 0 bases and J 4 bases, leaving 6 bases between the germline ends. The CDR3 spans 13 residues. Germline V gene sequence: CDR1 LGHNA, CDR2 YSLEER. The CDR3 sequence: CASSQEGGTEAFF. CDR3 sequence (DNA): TGCGCCAGCAGCCAAGAAGGGGGCACTGAAGCTTTCTTT.

Note on this clone: At one end, the junction sequence differs from germline, possibly due to a read error. This chain uses TRBV2 with TRBJ2-2; TRBD2 matches at 10 bases. CDR3 size: 15 residues. Germline assignment: CDR1 SNHLY and CDR2 FYNNEI. CDR3 loop: CASSQAGGGTGELFF. Written as DNA, the CDR3 is TGTGCCAGCAGTCAAGCGGGAGGGGGCACCGGGGAGCTGTTTTTT.

This clone showed up just a few times. The chain uses TRBV11-2 and TRBJ1-3; the match to TRBD1 covers 7 bases. The J segment lost 4 bases and the V segment lost 5 bases, leaving 11 bases of the junction unmatched. Germline values: CDR1 SGHAT, CDR2 FQNNGV. The length of the CDR3 is 16 residues. This CDR3 is CASSPGQSLSGNTIYF. CDR3 coding DNA: TGTGCCAGCAGCCCGGGACAGAGTCTATCAGGAAACACCATATATTTT.

This clone was detected only a few times. This chain's CDR3 is CASSLAGGAAGVREQYF. Here the CDR3 DNA reads TGCGCCAGCAGCTTGGCCGGGGGAGCAGCAGGGGTTCGCGAGCAGTACTTC. This chain links TRBV5-1 with TRBJ2-7; either TRBD1 or TRBD2 may fit D (6 bases each). The V end was cut by 0 bases, the J end by 6 bases, with 22 bases between. CDR3 length: 17 amino acids. Germline V gives CDR1 SGHRS, CDR2 YFSETQ.

This rearrangement joins TRBV7-9 to TRBJ2-1, with D unresolved. Germline-derived CDR1 and CDR2 are SEHNR and FQNEAQ (reference sequence). V lost 1 base and J 9 bases, leaving 10 bases between the germline ends. The length of the CDR3 is 13 residues. The CDR3 coding sequence is TGTGCCAGCAGCTTAGATTTACGCAGTGAGCAGTTCTTC. This codes for CASSLDLRSEQFF.

The chain links TRBV19 to TRBJ1-5; the match to TRBD1 covers 10 bases. The CDR3 contains 15 residues. V was pared by 7 bases and J by 4 bases, with 7 bases of the junction left unmatched. Germline CDR1 reads LNHDA; CDR2 reads SQIVND (reference sequence). The CDR3, as DNA: TGTGCCAGTAAAAGGACAGGGGGAACAAATCAGCCCCAGCATTTT. Amino acids: CASKRTGGTNQPQHF. Combining the CDR3 with reference TRBV19 and TRBJ1-5 gives the whole variable domain DGGITQSPKYLFRKEGQNVTLSCEQNLNHDAMYWYRQDPGQGLRLIYYSQIVNDFQKGDIAEGYSVSREKKESFPLTVTSAQKNPTAFYLCASKRTGGTNQPQHFGDGTRLSIL.

Comment on this clone: The junction departs from the called germline gene at one end, perhaps through a read error. This chain links TRBV28 with TRBJ1-2; 7 positions match TRBD1. The germline gives CDR1 MDHEN, CDR2 SYDVKM. The CDR3 totals 15 residues. In DNA form, the CDR3 reads TGTGCCAGCAATTTACCGGGACAGTTCAACTATGGCTACACCTTC. As protein: CASNLPGQFNYGYTF.

The CDR3 protein is CASSRGGQDKNIQYF. CDR3 bases: TGCGCCAGCAGTCGAGGGGGGCAGGACAAAAACATTCAGTACTTC. The rearrangement joins TRBV5-1 to TRBJ2-4; D is possibly TRBD1 or TRBD2 (6 bases each). This CDR3 spans 15 amino acids. Germline lookup yields CDR1 SGHRS and CDR2 YFSETQ. Trimming removed 5 bases at V and 3 bases at J, with 15 bases between. The full variable domain, completed using reference TRBV5-1 and TRBJ2-4, is KAGVTQTPRYLIKTRGQQVTLSCSPISGHRSVSWYQQTPGQGLQFLFEYFSETQRNKGNFPGRFSGRQFSNSRSEMNVSTLELGDSALYLCASSRGGQDKNIQYFGAGTRLSVL.

The V and J genes are TRBV5-4 and TRBJ2-2, with 11 bases that match TRBD2. Trimming took 3 bases from V and 4 from J; bases not matched to a gene: 2. The CDR3 loop spans 15 amino acids. Germline-derived CDR1 and CDR2 are SGHNT and YYREEE (reference sequence). DNA for the CDR3: TGTGCCAGCAGCTCGGGACTAGCGGCCACCGGGGAGCTGTTTTTT. Its protein product is CASSSGLAATGELFF.

The chain recombines TRBV5-5 with TRBJ1-4, with D perhaps TRBD1 (5 bases). This CDR3 comprises 16 residues. The germline CDR1 and CDR2 sequences are SGHKS and YYEKEE (reference sequence). Trimming stripped 3 bases from V and 8 bases from J, with 20 bases between. The CDR3 DNA sequence: TGTGCCAGCAGCTGGGAGACACCAACCCGGGGCGAAAAACTGTTTTTT. Residues: CASSWETPTRGEKLFF. Full variable domain (missing parts from reference TRBV5-5 and TRBJ1-4): DAGVTQSPTHLIKTRGQQVTLRCSPISGHKSVSWYQQVLGQGPQFIFQYYEKEERGRGNFPDRFSARQFPNYSSELNVNALLLGDSALYLCASSWETPTRGEKLFFGSGTQLSVL.

This clone was seen a few times. CDR3 bases: TGTGCCAGCAGTGAGCGTAAGGGGCTCTACGAGCAGTACTTC. Translation: CASSERKGLYEQYF. The chain joins TRBV6-1 to TRBJ2-7; possibly TRBD1 for D (5 bases). The CDR3 loop spans 14 amino acids. The V end lost 3 bases, the J end lost 3 bases, and 12 bases lay between the germline ends. Germline CDR1 and CDR2: MNHNS and SASEGT.

The chain links TRBV4-1 to TRBJ2-6; D may be TRBD1 or TRBD2 (6 bases each). Germline CDR1 is MGHRA and CDR2 is YSYEKL. The CDR3 is 19 amino acids. Trimming stripped 5 bases from V and 1 base from J, with 21 bases between. The CDR3 protein is CASSFPVMGGLSGANVLTF. The CDR3 coding sequence is TGCGCCAGCAGCTTCCCCGTAATGGGGGGCTTGTCTGGGGCCAACGTCCTGACTTTC.

The chain has TRBV30 and TRBJ2-6, with TRBD1 matching 9 bases. Unmatched junction bases numbered 5, after V lost 5 bases and J lost 3 bases. Germline CDR1 is GTSNPN and CDR2 is SVGIG (reference sequence). The CDR3 is made up of 15 amino acids. CDR3 residues: CAWGDRGYGANVLTF. CDR3 DNA sequence: TGTGCCTGGGGTGACAGGGGGTATGGGGCCAACGTCCTGACTTTC.